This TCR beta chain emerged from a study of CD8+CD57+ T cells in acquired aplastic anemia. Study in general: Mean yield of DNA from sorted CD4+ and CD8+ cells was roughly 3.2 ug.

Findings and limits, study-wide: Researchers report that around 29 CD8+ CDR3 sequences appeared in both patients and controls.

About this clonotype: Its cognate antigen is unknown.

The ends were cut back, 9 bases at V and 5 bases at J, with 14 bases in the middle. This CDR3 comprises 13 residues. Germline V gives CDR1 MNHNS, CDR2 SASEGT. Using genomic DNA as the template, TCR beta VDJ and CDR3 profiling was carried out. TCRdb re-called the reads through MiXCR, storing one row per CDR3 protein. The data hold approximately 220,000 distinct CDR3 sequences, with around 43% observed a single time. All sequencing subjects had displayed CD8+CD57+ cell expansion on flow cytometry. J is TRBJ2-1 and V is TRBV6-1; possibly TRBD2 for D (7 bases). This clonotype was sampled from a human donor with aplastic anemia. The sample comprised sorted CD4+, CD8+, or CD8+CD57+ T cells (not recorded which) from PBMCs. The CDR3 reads CASGGGDNNEQFF. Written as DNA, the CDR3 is TGTGCCAGTGGTGGGGGGGACAACAATGAGCAGTTCTTC.